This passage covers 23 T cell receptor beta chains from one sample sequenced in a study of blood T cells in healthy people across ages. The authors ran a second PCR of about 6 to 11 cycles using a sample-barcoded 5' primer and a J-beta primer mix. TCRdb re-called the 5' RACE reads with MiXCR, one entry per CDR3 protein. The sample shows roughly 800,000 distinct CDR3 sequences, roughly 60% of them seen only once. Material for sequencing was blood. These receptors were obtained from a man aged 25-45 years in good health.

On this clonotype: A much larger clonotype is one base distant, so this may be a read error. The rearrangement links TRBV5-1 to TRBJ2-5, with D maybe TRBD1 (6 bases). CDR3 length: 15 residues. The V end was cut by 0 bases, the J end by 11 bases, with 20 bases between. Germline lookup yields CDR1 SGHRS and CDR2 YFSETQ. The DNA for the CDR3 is TGCGCCAGCAGCTTGGCAGGGGAATATTACAATGAGCAGTACTTC. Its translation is CASSLAGEYYNEQYF.

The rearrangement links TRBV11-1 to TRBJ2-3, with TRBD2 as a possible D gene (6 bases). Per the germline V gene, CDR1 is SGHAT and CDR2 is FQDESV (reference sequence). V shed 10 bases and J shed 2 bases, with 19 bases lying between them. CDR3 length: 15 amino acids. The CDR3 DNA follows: TGTGCCACCCAGAGTCCCGGGGGACTCACAGATACGCAGTATTTT. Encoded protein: CATQSPGGLTDTQYF.

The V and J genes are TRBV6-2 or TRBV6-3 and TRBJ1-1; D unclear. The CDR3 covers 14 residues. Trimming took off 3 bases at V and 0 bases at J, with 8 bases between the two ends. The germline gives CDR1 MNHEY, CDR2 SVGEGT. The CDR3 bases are TGTGCCAGCAGTTATGCCAGATTGAACACTGAAGCTTTCTTT. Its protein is CASSYARLNTEAFF.

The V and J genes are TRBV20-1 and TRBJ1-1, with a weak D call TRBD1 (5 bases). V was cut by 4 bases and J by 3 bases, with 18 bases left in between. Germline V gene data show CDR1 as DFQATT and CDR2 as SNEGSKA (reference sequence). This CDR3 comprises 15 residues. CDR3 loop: CSAMKIGVLDTEAFF. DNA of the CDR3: TGCAGTGCTATGAAGATAGGGGTTTTAGACACTGAAGCTTTCTTT.

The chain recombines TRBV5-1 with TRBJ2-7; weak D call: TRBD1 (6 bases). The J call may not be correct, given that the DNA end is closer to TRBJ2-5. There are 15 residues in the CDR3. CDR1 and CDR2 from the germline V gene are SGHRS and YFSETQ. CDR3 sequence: CASSFRDNLQETQYF. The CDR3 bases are TGCGCCAGCAGCTTTCGGGACAACCTTCAAGAGACCCAGTACTTC.

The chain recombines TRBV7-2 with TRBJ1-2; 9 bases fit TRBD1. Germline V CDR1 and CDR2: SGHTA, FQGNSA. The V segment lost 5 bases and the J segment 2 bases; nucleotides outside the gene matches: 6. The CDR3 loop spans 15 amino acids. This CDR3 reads CASSQHRGPNYGYTF. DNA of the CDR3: TGTGCCAGCAGCCAACACAGGGGGCCGAACTATGGCTACACCTTC.

CDR3 residues: CASSLGTGGSWDTQYF. The CDR3 coding sequence is TGTGCCAGCAGCTTAGGGACAGGGGGTTCGTGGGATACGCAGTATTTT. The gene calls are TRBV11-2 and TRBJ2-3; 10 bases align to TRBD1. Germline V gene lookup returns CDR1 SGHAT and CDR2 FQNNGV. Trimming cost V 1 base and J 6 bases; bases outside gene matches: 7. The CDR3 is 16 amino acids. The full variable domain, rest sourced from reference TRBV11-2 and TRBJ2-3, is EAGVAQSPRYKIIEKRQSVAFWCNPISGHATLYWYQQILGQGPKLLIQFQNNGVVDDSQLPKDRFSAERLKGVDSTLKIQPAKLEDSAVYLCASSLGTGGSWDTQYFGPGTRLTVL.

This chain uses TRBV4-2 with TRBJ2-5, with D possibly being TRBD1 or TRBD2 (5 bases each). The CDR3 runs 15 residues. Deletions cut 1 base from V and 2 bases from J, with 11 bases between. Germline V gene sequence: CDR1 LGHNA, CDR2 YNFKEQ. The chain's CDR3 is CASSQVWGIQETQYF. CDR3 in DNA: TGTGCCAGCAGCCAAGTTTGGGGGATTCAAGAGACCCAGTACTTC.

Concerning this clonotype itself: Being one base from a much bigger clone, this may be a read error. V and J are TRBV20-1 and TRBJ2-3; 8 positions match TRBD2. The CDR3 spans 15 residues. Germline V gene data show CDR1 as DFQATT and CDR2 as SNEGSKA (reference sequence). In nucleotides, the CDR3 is TGCAGTGCTCCCTTACTAGCGGTTGGCACAGGTACGCAGTATTTT. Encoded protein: CSAPLLAVGTGTQYF.

The CDR3, as DNA: TGCAGTGCGCCACAGGGGGGCGATGGCTACACCTTC. Its protein product is CSAPQGGDGYTF. The V call is TRBV20-1, the J call TRBJ1-2; 8 nucleotides match TRBD1. V was pared by 6 bases and J by 6 bases, with 6 bases of the junction left unmatched. The V gene's germline CDR1 is DFQATT and CDR2 SNEGSKA (reference sequence). The CDR3 covers 12 residues.

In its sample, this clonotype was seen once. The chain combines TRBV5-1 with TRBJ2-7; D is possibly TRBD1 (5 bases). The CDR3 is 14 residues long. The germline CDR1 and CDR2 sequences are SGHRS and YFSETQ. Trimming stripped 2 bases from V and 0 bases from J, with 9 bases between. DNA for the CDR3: TGCGCCAGCAGCTTACAGGTTACCTCCTACGAGCAGTACTTC. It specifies CASSLQVTSYEQYF. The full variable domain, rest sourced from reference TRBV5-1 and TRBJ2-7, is KAGVTQTPRYLIKTRGQQVTLSCSPISGHRSVSWYQQTPGQGLQFLFEYFSETQRNKGNFPGRFSGRQFSNSRSEMNVSTLELGDSALYLCASSLQVTSYEQYFGPGTRLTVT.

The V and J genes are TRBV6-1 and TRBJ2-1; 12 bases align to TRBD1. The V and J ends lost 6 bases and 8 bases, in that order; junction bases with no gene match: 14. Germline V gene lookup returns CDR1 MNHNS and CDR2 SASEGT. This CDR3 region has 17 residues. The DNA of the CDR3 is TGTGCCAGCAGGGCCGAACCGGGACAGGGGGCGTATGATGAGCAGTTCTTC. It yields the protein CASRAEPGQGAYDEQFF.

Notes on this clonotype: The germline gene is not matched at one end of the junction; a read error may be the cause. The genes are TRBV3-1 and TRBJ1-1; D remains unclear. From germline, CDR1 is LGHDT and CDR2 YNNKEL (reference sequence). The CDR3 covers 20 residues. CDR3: CASSQEPVNIRHSSNTEAFF. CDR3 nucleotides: TGTGCCAGTAGCCAAGAACCTGTAAACATCCGCCATTCCTCGAACACTGAAGCTTTCTTT.

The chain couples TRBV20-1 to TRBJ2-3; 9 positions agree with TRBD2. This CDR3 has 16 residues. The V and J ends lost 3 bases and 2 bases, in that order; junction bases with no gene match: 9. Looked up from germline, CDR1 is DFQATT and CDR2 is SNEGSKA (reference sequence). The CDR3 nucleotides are TGCAGTGCTAGGGGCCTGACTAGCGGAAACACAGATACGCAGTATTTT. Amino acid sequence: CSARGLTSGNTDTQYF.

Here the CDR3 DNA reads TGCAGCGTTGACATAGCGGGAGAAAACTACGAGCAGTACTTC. Protein product: CSVDIAGENYEQYF. The chain joins TRBV29-1 to TRBJ2-7; 9 positions match TRBD2. The CDR3 is made up of 14 amino acids. The germline gives CDR1 SQVTM, CDR2 ANQGSEA. Trimming at V came to 3 bases and at J to 3 bases, leaving 6 bases not matched to a gene.

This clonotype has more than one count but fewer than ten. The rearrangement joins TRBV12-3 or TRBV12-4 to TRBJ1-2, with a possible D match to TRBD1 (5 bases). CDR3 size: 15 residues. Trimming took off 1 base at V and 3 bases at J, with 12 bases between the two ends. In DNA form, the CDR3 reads TGTGCCAGCAGTTTAGAATGGCAGGGCCACTATGGCTACACCTTC. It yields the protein CASSLEWQGHYGYTF.

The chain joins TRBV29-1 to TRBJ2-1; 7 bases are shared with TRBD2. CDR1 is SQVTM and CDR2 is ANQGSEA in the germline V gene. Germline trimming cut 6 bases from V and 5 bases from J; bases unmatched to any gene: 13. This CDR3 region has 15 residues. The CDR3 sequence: CSVPGGSPRNNEQFF. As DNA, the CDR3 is TGCAGCGTCCCGGGGGGAAGTCCTCGGAACAATGAGCAGTTCTTC.

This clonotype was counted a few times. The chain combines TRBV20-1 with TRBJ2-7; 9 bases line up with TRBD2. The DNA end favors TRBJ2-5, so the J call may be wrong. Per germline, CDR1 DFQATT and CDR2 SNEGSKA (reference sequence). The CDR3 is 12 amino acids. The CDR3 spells CSARLAGATQYF. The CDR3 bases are TGCAGTGCGCGGTTAGCGGGGGCGACCCAGTACTTC.

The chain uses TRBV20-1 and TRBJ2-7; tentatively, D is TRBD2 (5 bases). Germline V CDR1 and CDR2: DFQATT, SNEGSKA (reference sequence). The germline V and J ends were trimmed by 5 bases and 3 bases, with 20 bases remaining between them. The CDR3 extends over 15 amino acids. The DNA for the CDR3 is TGCAGTGCTCACCGGCTGGCGGGCGGGTACTACGAGCAGTACTTC. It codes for CSAHRLAGGYYEQYF.

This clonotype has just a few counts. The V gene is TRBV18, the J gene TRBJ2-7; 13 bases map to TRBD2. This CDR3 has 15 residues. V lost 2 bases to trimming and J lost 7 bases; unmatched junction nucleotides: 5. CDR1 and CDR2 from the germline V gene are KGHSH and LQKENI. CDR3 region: CASSPRGLAGSEQYF. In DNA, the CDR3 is TGTGCCAGCTCACCAAGGGGACTAGCGGGGTCGGAGCAGTACTTC.

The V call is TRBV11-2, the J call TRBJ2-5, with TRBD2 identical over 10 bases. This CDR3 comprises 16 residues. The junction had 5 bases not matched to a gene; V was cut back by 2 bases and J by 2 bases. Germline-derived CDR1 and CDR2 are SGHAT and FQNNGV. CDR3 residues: CASSLTGTSAQETQYF. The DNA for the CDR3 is TGTGCCAGCAGCTTAACCGGGACTAGCGCTCAAGAGACCCAGTACTTC.

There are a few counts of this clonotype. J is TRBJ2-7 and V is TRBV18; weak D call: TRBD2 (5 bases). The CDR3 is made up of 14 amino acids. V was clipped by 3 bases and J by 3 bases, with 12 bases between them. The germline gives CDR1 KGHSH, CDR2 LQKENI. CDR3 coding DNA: TGTGCCAGCTCACCGATCCCGGGGAGCTACGAGCAGTACTTC. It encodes CASSPIPGSYEQYF.

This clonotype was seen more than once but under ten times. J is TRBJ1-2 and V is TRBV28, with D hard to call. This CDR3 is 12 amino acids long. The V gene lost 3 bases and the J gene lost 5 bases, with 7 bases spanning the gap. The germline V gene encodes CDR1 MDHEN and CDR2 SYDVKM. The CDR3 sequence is CASSLQRYGYTF. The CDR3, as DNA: TGTGCCAGCAGTTTGCAGCGGTATGGCTACACCTTC.